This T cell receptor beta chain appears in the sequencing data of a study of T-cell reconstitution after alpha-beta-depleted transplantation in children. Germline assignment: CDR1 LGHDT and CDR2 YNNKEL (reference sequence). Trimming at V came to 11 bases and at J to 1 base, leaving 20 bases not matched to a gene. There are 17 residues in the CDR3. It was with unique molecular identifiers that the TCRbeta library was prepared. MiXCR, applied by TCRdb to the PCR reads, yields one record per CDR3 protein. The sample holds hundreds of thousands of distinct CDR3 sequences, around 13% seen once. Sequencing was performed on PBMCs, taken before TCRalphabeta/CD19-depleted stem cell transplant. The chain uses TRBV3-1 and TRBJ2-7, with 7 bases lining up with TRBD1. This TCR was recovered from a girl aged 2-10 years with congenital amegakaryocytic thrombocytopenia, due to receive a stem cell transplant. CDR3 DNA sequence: TGTGCCTCCTCCCATAGGACAGGCCCGAAACGATCCTACGAGCAGTACTTC. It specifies CASSHRTGPKRSYEQYF.